One T cell receptor (beta chain) is described in this entry. It lacks a known antigen. Within one base of it there is no much larger clone, and no base qualities were kept. The library was produced with 5' RACE. Instrument used: Illumina HiSeq 2500. A second about 6 to 11 cycle PCR used a sample-barcoded 5' primer and a J-beta primer mix. A unique molecular identifier was introduced onto each TCR beta cDNA molecule by a template-switch 5' adaptor carrying 12 random nucleotides. Each sample yielded at least 2.5 million CDR3-containing paired-end reads. First-strand cDNA synthesis was performed from all RNA using the Mint cDNA synthesis kit, with priming by a TRBC-specific oligonucleotide. Following uracil-DNA glycosylase treatment, a first 18-cycle PCR with universal primers M1SS and BC2_uni_R was performed on all cDNA. On the authors' methods: For normalization, 1 million high-quality reads, each with a distinct molecular identifier, were randomly selected from each sample. Instead of being binned into consensus sequences, reads with shared molecular identifiers were discarded. MiTCR, with a Q25 quality threshold and the strictest error-elimination algorithm, was used for CDR3 identification, clonotype clustering and error correction. A nonparametric unseen species model with Euler transformation was used to estimate lower-bound total TCR beta diversity. TCRdb trimmed public reads at Q25 via fastp, called clones via MiXCR and kept in-frame beta chains. Entries are consolidated by CDR3 protein sequence, retaining the most common genes and DNA. These V and J calls are TCRdb output, not the study's own analysis. Counted in this sample were 920,000 or so distinct CDR3 sequences; 40% to 45% of them appeared once. The ten largest clones represent over 15% of the sample.

Systemically healthy Caucasian individuals from Russia, over 30 in total and aged about 6 to 95 years, were included as donors. Roughly 11 milliliters of peripheral blood were drawn from each donor into EDTA-treated Vacutainer tubes. Ficoll-Paque density-gradient centrifugation was used to isolate PBMCs, with at least 6.5 million obtained per sample. Total RNA was extracted from PBMCs with Trizol reagent, with at least 5.5 micrograms obtained per sample. For every donor, flow cytometry on a PBMC aliquot measured the percentage of naive CD45RAhigh/CD27high T cells. V was cut back by 5 bases and J by 2 bases, leaving a gap of 16 bases between them. The CDR3 contains 16 residues, cysteine and phenylalanine counted. Just CDR3 DNA is preserved here, 48 bases in frame from base 1. CDR1 and CDR2 were assigned from the germline V gene (reference sequence) as DFQATT and SNEGSKA. This entry is derived from a study of blood T cells in healthy people across ages (dated by TCRdb to between 2014 and 2016). The study in broad terms: Template switching captured roughly one uniquely barcoded TCR beta cDNA molecule per two T cells in model experiments. Age-related changes in TCR beta repertoire diversity were measured in the study by deep sequencing normalized with unique cDNA molecular identifiers. The donors were divided into four age groups: young (average roughly 17 years), middle-aged (about 40), aged (62) and long-lived (about 80). To avoid experimental bias, donors of different ages were spread randomly across the sequencing lanes. Using the same blood draw, the study looked at two additional independent replicas of 1 million unique cDNA reads for two donors, one aged 18 to 30 and the other aged 80 or older.

What the study reported, not specific to this receptor: The percentage of naive T cells measured by flow cytometry correlated strongly with observed TCR beta diversity. As age increased, observed TCR beta diversity per million T cells dropped in a roughly linear way, and a significant reduction was already evident by age about 36. The long-lived group showed more naive CD4+ T cells, fewer expanded clones and increased TCR diversity than the aged group, suggesting age selection. Because donor CMV infection status was unknown, age-related changes in expanded clonotypes were potentially confounded. Bulk unsorted PBMC profiling prevented conclusive comparison of naive and antigen-experienced compartments. Estimates of total diversity based on one million sequenced T cells were regarded as lower bounds and as underestimates.

The sequencing input was blood. The TCR originated in a woman aged 55-70 years in good health. Rearrangement joined TRBV20-1 to TRBJ2-6; the D region is possibly TRBD1 or TRBD2, each matching across 5 bases. The CDR3 region reads CSAEGLLGPGANVLTF. The nucleotide sequence reads TGCAGTGCTGAGGGGCTGTTGGGGCCTGGGGCCAACGTCCTGACTTTC.